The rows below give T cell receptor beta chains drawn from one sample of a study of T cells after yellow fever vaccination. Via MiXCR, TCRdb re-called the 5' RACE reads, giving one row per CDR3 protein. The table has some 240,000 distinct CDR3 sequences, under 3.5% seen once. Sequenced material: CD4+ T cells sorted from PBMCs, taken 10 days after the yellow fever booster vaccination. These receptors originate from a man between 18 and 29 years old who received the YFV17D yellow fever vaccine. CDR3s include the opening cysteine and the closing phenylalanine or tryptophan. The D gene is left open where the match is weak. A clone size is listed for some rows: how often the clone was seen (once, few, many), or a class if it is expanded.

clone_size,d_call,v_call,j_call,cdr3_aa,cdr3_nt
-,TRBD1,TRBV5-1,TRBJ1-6,CASSAQGARTPLHF,TGCGCCAGCAGCGCCCAGGGGGCGCGGACACCCCTCCACTTT
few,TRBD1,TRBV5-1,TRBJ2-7,CASSSGQGAYEQYF,TGCGCCAGCAGCTCGGGACAGGGCGCCTACGAGCAGTACTTC
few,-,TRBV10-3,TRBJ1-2,CAIRGDMRSYGYTF,TGTGCCATCAGGGGGGACATGCGGAGCTATGGCTACACCTTC
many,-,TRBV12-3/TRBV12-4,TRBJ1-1,CASSQGVLTEAFF,TGTGCCAGCAGTCAGGGAGTCTTGACTGAAGCTTTCTTT
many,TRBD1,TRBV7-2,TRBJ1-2,CASSDQTGNYGYTF,TGTGCCAGCAGCGACCAGACAGGGAACTATGGCTACACCTTC
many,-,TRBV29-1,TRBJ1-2,CSVPAGDGYGYTF,TGCAGCGTTCCCGCGGGGGACGGCTATGGCTACACCTTC
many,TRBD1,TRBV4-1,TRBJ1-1,CASSQEVGGSSPNTEAFF,TGCGCCAGCAGCCAAGAGGTAGGGGGCAGTTCCCCGAACACTGAAGCTTTCTTT
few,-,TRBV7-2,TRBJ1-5,CASSPQQAGQPQHF,TGTGCCAGCAGCCCCCAACAGGCAGGACAGCCCCAGCATTTT
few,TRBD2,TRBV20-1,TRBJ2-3,CSATTSGGSYTQYF,TGCAGTGCGACAACTAGCGGGGGGTCCTATACGCAGTATTTT
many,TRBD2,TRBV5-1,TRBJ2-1,CASQEQRGVGYNEQFF,TGCGCCAGCCAAGAGCAGCGGGGGGTTGGGTACAATGAGCAGTTCTTC
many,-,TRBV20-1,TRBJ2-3,CSARGSFTDTQYF,TGCAGTGCTAGGGGAAGTTTCACAGATACGCAGTATTTT
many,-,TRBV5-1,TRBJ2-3,CASSVTGDTQYF,TGCGCCAGCAGCGTAACAGGAGATACGCAGTATTTT
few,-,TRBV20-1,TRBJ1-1,CSASRAAVPIAFF,TGCAGTGCCAGTCGGGCGGCGGTGCCTATCGCTTTCTTT
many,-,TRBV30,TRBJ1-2,CAWSRDSDYGYTF,TGTGCCTGGAGTCGTGACTCGGACTATGGCTACACCTTC
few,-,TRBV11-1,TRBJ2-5,CASSRGHTRETQYF,TGTGCCAGCAGCCGCGGGCATACGAGGGAGACCCAGTACTTC
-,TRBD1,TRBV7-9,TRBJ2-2,CASNTGGYTGELFF,TGTGCCAGCAACACAGGGGGTTACACCGGGGAGCTGTTTTTT
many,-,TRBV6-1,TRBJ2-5,CASSEKVEETQYF,TGTGCCAGCAGTGAAAAAGTCGAAGAGACCCAGTACTTC
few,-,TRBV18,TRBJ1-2,CASSPRRAATLYGYTF,TGTGCCAGCTCACCCCGAAGGGCCGCAACGCTCTATGGCTACACCTTC
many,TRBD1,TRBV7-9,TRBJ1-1,CASSLTTGYNEAFF,TGTGCCAGCAGCCTTACGACAGGGTATAATGAAGCTTTCTTT
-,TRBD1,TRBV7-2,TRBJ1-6,CASSLGGGQGYSPLHF,TGTGCCAGCAGCTTAGGAGGGGGACAGGGCTATTCACCCCTCCACTTT
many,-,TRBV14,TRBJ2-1,CASRKQYNEQFF,TGTGCCAGCAGGAAACAGTACAATGAGCAGTTCTTC
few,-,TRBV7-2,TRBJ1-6,CASSYTTLPPLHF,TGTGCCAGCAGCTACACCACGCTCCCACCCCTCCACTTT
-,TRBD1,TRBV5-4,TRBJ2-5,CASSSRDRGPETQYF,TGTGCCAGCAGCTCCCGGGACAGGGGGCCGGAGACCCAGTACTTC
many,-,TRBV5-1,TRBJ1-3,CASSDRAGENPGNTIYF,TGCGCCAGCAGCGACCGGGCAGGGGAGAACCCTGGAAACACCATATATTTT
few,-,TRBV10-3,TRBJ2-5,CAISEDYQTTQYF,TGTGCCATCAGTGAGGACTATCAGACGACCCAGTACTTC
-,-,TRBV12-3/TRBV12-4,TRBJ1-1,CASSKGVNTEAFF,TGTGCCAGCAGCAAAGGCGTGAACACTGAAGCTTTCTTT
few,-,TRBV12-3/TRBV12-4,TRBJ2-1,CAIRRGTYNEQFF,TGTGCCATCAGACGTGGTACCTACAATGAGCAGTTCTTC
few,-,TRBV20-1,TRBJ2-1,CSAYTGTGQFF,TGCAGTGCTTATACAGGGACTGGACAGTTCTTC
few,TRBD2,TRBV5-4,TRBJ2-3,CASSLVAGDTDTQYF,TGTGCCAGCAGCTTGGTAGCGGGGGATACAGATACGCAGTATTTT
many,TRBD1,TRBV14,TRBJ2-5,CASSQDYGTGRSQTQYF,TGTGCCAGCAGCCAAGATTACGGGACAGGGAGGTCCCAGACCCAGTACTTC
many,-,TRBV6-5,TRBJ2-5,CASSFGTTQETQYF,TGTGCCAGCAGTTTCGGGACAACACAAGAGACCCAGTACTTC
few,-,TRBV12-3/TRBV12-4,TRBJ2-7,CASIPRAGGEQYF,TGTGCCAGCATTCCCCGGGCCGGAGGCGAGCAGTACTTC
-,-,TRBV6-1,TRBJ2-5,CASSAASPETQYF,TGTGCCAGCAGTGCAGCTAGCCCAGAGACCCAGTACTTC
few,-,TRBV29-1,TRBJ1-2,CSVEGTLDGYTF,TGCAGCGTCGAGGGGACCTTGGATGGCTACACCTTC
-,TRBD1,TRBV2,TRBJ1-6,CASKPGQGYSPLHF,TGTGCCAGCAAGCCGGGACAGGGTTATTCACCCCTCCACTTT
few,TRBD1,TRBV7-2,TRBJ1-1,CATTLGQGRTEAFF,TGTGCCACCACGCTAGGACAGGGGCGGACTGAAGCTTTCTTT
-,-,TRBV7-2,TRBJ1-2,CASSLAHGDYGYTF,TGTGCCAGCAGCTTAGCGCATGGAGACTATGGCTACACCTTC
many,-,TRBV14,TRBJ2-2,CASSPLTWAGELFF,TGTGCCAGCAGCCCTCTGACCTGGGCCGGGGAGCTGTTTTTT
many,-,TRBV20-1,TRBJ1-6,CSARDGGDSPLHF,TGCAGTGCTAGAGACGGAGGGGATTCACCCCTCCACTTT
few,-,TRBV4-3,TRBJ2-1,CASSQEQGSDEQFF,TGCGCCAGCAGCCAGGAACAGGGAAGCGATGAGCAGTTCTTC
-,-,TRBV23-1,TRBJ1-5,CASSHTGRRRYQPQHF,TGCGCCAGCAGCCATACAGGGCGCAGGCGTTATCAGCCCCAGCATTTT
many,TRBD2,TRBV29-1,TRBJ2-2,CSVDLASGGVGELFF,TGCAGCGTTGATTTGGCTAGCGGGGGTGTAGGGGAGCTGTTTTTT
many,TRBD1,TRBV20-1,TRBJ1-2,CSAPESNRGVNYGYTF,TGCAGTGCTCCCGAATCAAACAGGGGAGTCAACTATGGCTACACCTTC
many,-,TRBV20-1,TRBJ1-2,CSATSATAFGYGYTF,TGCAGTGCTACCTCGGCCACGGCGTTTGGCTATGGCTACACCTTC
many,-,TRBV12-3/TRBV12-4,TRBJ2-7,CASSGESREQYF,TGTGCCAGCAGTGGGGAGTCCCGGGAGCAGTACTTC
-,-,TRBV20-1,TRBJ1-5,CSAENGHSYNQPQHF,TGCAGTGCGGAAAACGGGCACAGTTACAATCAGCCCCAGCATTTT
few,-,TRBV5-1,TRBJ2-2,CASSLAVVAAVNTGELFF,TGCGCCAGCAGCTTGGCTGTCGTAGCGGCGGTGAACACCGGGGAGCTGTTTTTT
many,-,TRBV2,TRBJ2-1,CASNRGSYNEQFF,TGTGCCAGCAACCGGGGCTCCTACAATGAGCAGTTCTTC
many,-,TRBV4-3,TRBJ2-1,CASSQVERGGGEQFF,TGCGCCAGCAGCCAAGTGGAGCGGGGAGGGGGTGAGCAGTTCTTC
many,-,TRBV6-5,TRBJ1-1,CASRTSVRNTEAFF,TGTGCCAGCAGGACTTCTGTAAGGAACACTGAAGCTTTCTTT
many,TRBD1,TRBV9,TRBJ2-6,CASSPGTAGANVLTF,TGTGCCAGCAGCCCCGGGACAGCTGGGGCCAACGTCCTGACTTTC
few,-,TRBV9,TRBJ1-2,CASSVGTGKGNYGYTF,TGTGCCAGCAGCGTCGGCACAGGGAAGGGGAACTATGGCTACACCTTC
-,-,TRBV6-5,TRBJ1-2,CASSSGWDYGYTF,TGTGCCAGCAGTTCAGGATGGGACTATGGCTACACCTTC